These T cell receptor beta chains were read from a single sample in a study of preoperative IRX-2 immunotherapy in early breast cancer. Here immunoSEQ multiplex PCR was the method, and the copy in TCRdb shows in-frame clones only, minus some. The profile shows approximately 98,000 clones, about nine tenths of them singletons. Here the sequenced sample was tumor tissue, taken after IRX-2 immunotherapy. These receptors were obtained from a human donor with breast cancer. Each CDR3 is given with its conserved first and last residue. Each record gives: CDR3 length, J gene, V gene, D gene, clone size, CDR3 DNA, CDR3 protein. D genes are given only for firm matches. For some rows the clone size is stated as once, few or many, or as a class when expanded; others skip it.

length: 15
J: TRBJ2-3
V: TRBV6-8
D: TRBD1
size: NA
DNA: TGTGCCAGCAGTTACTCAAGGGGGCGCCCAGATACGCAGTATTTT
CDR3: CASSYSRGRPDTQYF

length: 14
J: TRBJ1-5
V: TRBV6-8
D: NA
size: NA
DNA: TGTGCCAGCAGTTCGAAGGGGCTCGGTCAGCCCCAGCATTTT
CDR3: CASSSKGLGQPQHF

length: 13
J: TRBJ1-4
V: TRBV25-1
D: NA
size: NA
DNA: TGTGCCAGCACCACCCCAGGGAACGAAAAACTGTTTTTT
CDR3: CASTTPGNEKLFF

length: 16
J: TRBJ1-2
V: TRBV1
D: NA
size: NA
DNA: TGCGCCAGCAGCCAAGCGGACAGGCGACCCAACTATGGCTACACCTTC
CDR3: CASSQADRRPNYGYTF

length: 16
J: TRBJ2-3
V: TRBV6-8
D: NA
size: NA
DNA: TGTGCCAGCAGCCCTAATGGGGCAGGCGGTTGGGATACGCAGTATTTT
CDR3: CASSPNGAGGWDTQYF

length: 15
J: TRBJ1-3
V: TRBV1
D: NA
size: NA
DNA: TGCGCCAGCAGCCAAACCACAGGGGCTGGAAACACCATATATTTT
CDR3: CASSQTTGAGNTIYF

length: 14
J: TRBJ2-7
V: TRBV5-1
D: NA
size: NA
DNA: TGCGCCAGCAGGAGGATAGGATCGCCCGGGGAGCAGTACTTC
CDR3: CASRRIGSPGEQYF

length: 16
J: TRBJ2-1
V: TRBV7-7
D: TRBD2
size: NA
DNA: TGTGCCAGCAGCCCGGGACTAGCGATCCCCTACAATGAGCAGTTCTTC
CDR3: CASSPGLAIPYNEQFF

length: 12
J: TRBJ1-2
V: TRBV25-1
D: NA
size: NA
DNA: TGTGCCAGCAGTGGGACCCCCTATGGCTACACCTTC
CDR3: CASSGTPYGYTF

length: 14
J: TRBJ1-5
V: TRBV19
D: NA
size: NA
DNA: TGTGCCAGTAGTTGGCAGGATAGCAATCAGCCCCAGCATTTT
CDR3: CASSWQDSNQPQHF

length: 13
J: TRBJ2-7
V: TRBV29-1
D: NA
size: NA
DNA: TGCAGCGCCCTCAGGGGCGGCGGCTACGAGCAGTACTTC
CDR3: CSALRGGGYEQYF

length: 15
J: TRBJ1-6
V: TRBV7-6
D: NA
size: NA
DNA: TGTGCCAGCAGCTTGGGTTTTGACGGTTGGTCACCCCTCCACTTT
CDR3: CASSLGFDGWSPLHF

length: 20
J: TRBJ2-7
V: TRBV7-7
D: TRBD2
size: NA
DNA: TGTGCCAGCAGCTTAGCGCAGGGGACTAGCGGGGGGGTTAGTCCCTACGAGCAGTACTTC
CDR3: CASSLAQGTSGGVSPYEQYF

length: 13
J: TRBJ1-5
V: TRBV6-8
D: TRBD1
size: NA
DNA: TGTGCCAGCCGGGACAGAAGCAATCAGCCCCAGCATTTT
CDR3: CASRDRSNQPQHF

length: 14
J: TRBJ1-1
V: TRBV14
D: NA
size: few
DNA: TGTGCCAGCAGCGACAGCAGCGGGAACACTGAAGCTTTCTTT
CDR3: CASSDSSGNTEAFF

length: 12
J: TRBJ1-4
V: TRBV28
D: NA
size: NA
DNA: TGTGCCAGCAGCCTAACAGGGTGGACAGCCACGTTT
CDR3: CASSLTGWTATF

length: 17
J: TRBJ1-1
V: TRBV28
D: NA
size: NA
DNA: TGTGCCAGCAGTTTGGTGAGGGTACTGTGGGAAGACACTGAAGCTTTCTTT
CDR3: CASSLVRVLWEDTEAFF

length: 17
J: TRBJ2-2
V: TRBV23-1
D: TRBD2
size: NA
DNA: TGCGCCAGCAGTCACTTTATACTAGCGGGGAACACCGGGGAGCTGTTTTTT
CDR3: CASSHFILAGNTGELFF

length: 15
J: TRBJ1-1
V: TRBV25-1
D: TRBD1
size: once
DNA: TGTGCCAGCAGTATATGGGACAGGGGGGACACTGAAGCTTTCTTT
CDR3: CASSIWDRGDTEAFF

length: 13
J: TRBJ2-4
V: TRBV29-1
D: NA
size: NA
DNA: TGCAGCGTGAAGGGACTAGCCAAAAACATTCAGTACTTC
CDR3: CSVKGLAKNIQYF

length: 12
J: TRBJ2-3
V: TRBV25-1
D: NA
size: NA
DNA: TGTGCCAGCAAACCGGCGGCAGATACGCAGTATTTT
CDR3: CASKPAADTQYF

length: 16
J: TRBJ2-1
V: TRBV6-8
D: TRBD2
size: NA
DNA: TGTGCCAGCAGTTCCCGGCTTGGGGGGGTGTCTAATGAGCAGTTCTTC
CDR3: CASSSRLGGVSNEQFF

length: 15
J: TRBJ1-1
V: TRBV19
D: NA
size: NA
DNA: TGTGCCAGTAGTAAAATAAGTCTGGGGAACACTGAAGCTTTCTTT
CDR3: CASSKISLGNTEAFF

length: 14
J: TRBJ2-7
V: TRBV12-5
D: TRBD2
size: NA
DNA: TGTGCTAGTGGCCCCAGCGGGAGGGCGAACGAGCAGTACTTC
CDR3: CASGPSGRANEQYF

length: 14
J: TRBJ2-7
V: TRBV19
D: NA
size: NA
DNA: TGTGCCAGTAGTATAGGGCAGGGATCCTACGAGCAGTACTTC
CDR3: CASSIGQGSYEQYF

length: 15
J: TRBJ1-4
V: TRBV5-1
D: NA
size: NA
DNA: TGCGCCAGCAGCTTGGGCTTTGCAACTAATGAAAAACTGTTTTTT
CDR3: CASSLGFATNEKLFF

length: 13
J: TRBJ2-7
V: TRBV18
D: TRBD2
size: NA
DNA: TGTGCCAGCTCACCCGGGGGGGGGTACGAGCAGTACTTC
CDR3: CASSPGGGYEQYF

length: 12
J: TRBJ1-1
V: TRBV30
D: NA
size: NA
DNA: TGTGCCTGGAGGGACCCTTGGACTGAAGCTTTCTTT
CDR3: CAWRDPWTEAFF

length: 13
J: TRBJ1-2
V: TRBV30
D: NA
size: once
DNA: TGTGCCTGCCCTCACAGGGAAACGAATGGCTACACCTTC
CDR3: CACPHRETNGYTF

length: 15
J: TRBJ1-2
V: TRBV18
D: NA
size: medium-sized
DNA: TGTGCCAGCTCACCCCACAGGGCGATAGACTATGGCTACACCTTC
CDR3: CASSPHRAIDYGYTF

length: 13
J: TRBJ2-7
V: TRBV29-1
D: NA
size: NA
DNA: TGCAGCGTTGGTCTTAGTTTAGGCTTCGAGCAGTACTTC
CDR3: CSVGLSLGFEQYF

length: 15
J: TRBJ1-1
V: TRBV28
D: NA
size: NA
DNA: TGTGCCAGCAGTTTCGGACGGCGGGGGAACACTGAAGCTTTCTTT
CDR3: CASSFGRRGNTEAFF

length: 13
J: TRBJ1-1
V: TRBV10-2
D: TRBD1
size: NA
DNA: TGCGCCAGCATGGCAAGACAGGGGACGAGAACTTTCTTT
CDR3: CASMARQGTRTFF

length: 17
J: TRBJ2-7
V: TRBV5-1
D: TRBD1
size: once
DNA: TGCGCCAGCAGAAAAACCGCCGGGACAGGGGGCGCCTACGAGCAGTACTTC
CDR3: CASRKTAGTGGAYEQYF

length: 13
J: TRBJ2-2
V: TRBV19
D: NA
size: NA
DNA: TGTGCCAGTACACCCCCCGGGACCGGGGAGCTGTTTTTT
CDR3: CASTPPGTGELFF

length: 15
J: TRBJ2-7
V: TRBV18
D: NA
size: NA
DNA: TGTGCCAGCTCACCTCTTGGGGATGTGGGCGACGAGCAGTACTTC
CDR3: CASSPLGDVGDEQYF

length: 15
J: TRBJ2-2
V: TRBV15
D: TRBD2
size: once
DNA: TGTGCCACCAGCAAAGGAGGGACTAGCACCGGGGAGCTGTTTTTT
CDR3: CATSKGGTSTGELFF

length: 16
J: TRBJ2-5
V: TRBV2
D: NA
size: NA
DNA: TGTGCCAGCAGTGCTCCACTCCTCGGACTGTTTGAGACCCAGTACTTC
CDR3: CASSAPLLGLFETQYF

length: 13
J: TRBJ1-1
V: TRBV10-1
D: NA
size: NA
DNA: TGCGCCAGCAGTCAAGCTACAGGGACTGAAGCTTTCTTT
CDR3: CASSQATGTEAFF

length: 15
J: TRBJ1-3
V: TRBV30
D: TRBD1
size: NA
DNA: TGTGCCTGGAGCCTCCGGGACAGGGCTGGAAACACCATATATTTT
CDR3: CAWSLRDRAGNTIYF

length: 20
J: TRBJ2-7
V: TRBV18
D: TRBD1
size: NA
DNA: TGTGCCAGCTCACCTCGGGAAGGACAGGTCGGAGCCCTAAACCCCTACGAGCAGTACTTC
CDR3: CASSPREGQVGALNPYEQYF

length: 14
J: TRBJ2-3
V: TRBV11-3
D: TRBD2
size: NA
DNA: TGTGCCAGCAGCTTACGCGGGGGGGGAGATACGCAGTATTTT
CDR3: CASSLRGGGDTQYF

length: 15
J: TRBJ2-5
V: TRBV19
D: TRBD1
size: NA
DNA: TGTGCCAGTAGTATGAACGGGGACAGGGTTGAGACCCAGTACTTC
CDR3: CASSMNGDRVETQYF

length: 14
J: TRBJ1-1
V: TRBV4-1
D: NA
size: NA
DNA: TGCGCCAGCCTTTCCCGAGTGAATTCTCTTGAAGCTTTCTTT
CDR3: CASLSRVNSLEAFF

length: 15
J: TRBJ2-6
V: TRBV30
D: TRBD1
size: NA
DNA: TGTGCCTGGACCAGACAGGGCTCTGGGGCCAACGTCCTGACTTTC
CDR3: CAWTRQGSGANVLTF

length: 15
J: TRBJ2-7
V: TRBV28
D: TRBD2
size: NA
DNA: TGTGCCAGCAGTCCTCCGGGACTAGCCCCCTACGAGCAGTACTTC
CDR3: CASSPPGLAPYEQYF

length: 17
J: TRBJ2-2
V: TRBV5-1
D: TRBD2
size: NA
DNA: TGCGCCAGCAGCACGGGACTAGCGGGGGGATTCACCGGGGAGCTGTTTTTT
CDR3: CASSTGLAGGFTGELFF

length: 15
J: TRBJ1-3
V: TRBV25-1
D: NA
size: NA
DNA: TGTGCCAGCAGTGAATCCAAGGGGTGGGGAAACACCATATATTTT
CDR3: CASSESKGWGNTIYF

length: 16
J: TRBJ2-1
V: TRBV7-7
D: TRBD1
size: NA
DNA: TGTGCCAGCAGCCCCCCAGTTCGACAGGGGGCTGATGAGCAGTTCTTC
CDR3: CASSPPVRQGADEQFF

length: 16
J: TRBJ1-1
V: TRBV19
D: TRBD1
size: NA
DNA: TGTGCCAGTAGTTACGGCCCGGGACAGGGCTTGGGCGAAGCTTTCTTT
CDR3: CASSYGPGQGLGEAFF

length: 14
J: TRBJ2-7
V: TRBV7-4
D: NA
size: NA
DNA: TGTGCCAGCAGCGTAGTTTGGGCATCCGACGAGCAGTACTTC
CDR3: CASSVVWASDEQYF

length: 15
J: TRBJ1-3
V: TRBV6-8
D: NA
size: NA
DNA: TGTGCCAGCCTAAGGGCAGGTTTCTCTGGAAACACCATATATTTT
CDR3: CASLRAGFSGNTIYF

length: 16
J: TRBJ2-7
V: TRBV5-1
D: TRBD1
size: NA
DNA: TGCGCCAGCAGCTTGGGTCGGGACAGGAGCTCCTACGAGCAGTACTTC
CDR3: CASSLGRDRSSYEQYF

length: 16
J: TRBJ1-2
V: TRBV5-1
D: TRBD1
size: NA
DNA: TGCGCCAGCAGCTTGGGAGGACAGGGGTCCCTCTATGGCTACACCTTC
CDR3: CASSLGGQGSLYGYTF